The next 21 T cell receptor beta chains were all read from a single sample in a study of blood T cell repertoires in COVID-19. Produced via immunoSEQ multiplex PCR; TCRdb's table is partial and in-frame only. This sample yields a few hundred thousand clones, of which about 82% are seen a single time; more than 9% belongs to the top ten. Sequences were obtained from peripheral blood. These receptors were collected from a man at least 80 years old with acute or convalescent COVID-19.

Only one count was recorded for this clone. V is TRBV7-9 and J is TRBJ1-3; D is undetermined. The V end was cut by 2 bases, the J end by 0 bases, with 14 bases between. The CDR3 covers 17 residues. Germline loops: CDR1 SEHNR, CDR2 FQNEAQ (reference sequence). The CDR3 DNA follows: TGTGCCAGCAGCTTAAGAGGAGCTGCGAGCTCTGGAAACACCATATATTTT. Its translation is CASSLRGAASSGNTIYF.

V is TRBV28 and J is TRBJ2-1; TRBD2 might be the D (6 bases). This CDR3 is built from 13 residues. CDR1 and CDR2 from the germline V gene are MDHEN and SYDVKM. V shed 7 bases and J shed 10 bases, with 17 bases lying between them. The CDR3 spells CASTSPEGREQFF. CDR3 nucleotides: TGTGCCAGCACCTCCCCGGAGGGCCGAGAGCAGTTCTTC.

The V and J genes are TRBV28 and TRBJ1-5; D unresolved. The CDR3 length is 13 residues. Between the trimmed V and J ends, which lost 4 bases and 5 bases, there was a span of 9 bases. The V gene's germline CDR1 is MDHEN and CDR2 SYDVKM. CDR3 protein: CASSSRGYQPQHF. DNA for the CDR3: TGTGCCAGCAGTTCACGGGGTTATCAGCCCCAGCATTTT.

The V gene is TRBV7-9, the J gene TRBJ2-2, with D perhaps TRBD2 (5 bases). The germline gives CDR1 SEHNR, CDR2 FQNEAQ (reference sequence). The CDR3 has 15 amino acids. Trimming removed 5 bases from V and 8 bases from J, with 18 bases in between. CDR3 sequence (DNA): TGTGCCAGCAGCCCGCGGCGAGGACTTCAGGGGGAGCTGTTTTTT. It translates to CASSPRRGLQGELFF.

The genes are TRBV18 and TRBJ2-3; D unclear. V was cut by 3 bases and J by 1 base, with 8 bases left in between. Germline CDR1 and CDR2: KGHSH and LQKENI. The CDR3 loop spans 14 amino acids. The CDR3 region is CASSPAHRTDTQYF. Written as DNA, the CDR3 is TGTGCCAGCTCACCGGCACACCGCACAGATACGCAGTATTTT. Full variable domain (missing parts from reference TRBV18 and TRBJ2-3): NAGVMQNPRHLVRRRGQEARLRCSPMKGHSHVYWYRQLPEEGLKFMVYLQKENIIDESGMPKERFSAEFPKEGPSILRIQQVVRGDSAAYFCASSPAHRTDTQYFGPGTRLTVL.

This clone came up once. Other nucleotide sequences in the sample specify the same CDR3. V is TRBV5-1 and J is TRBJ1-1, with 7 bases matching TRBD1. The CDR3 has 14 residues. With 5 bases clipped from V and 1 base from J, the junction kept 5 bases outside the gene matches. Germline assignment: CDR1 SGHRS and CDR2 YFSETQ. The CDR3 nucleotides are TGCGCCAGCAGTCCCGGGACAGCGAACACTGAAGCTTTCTTT. Its protein is CASSPGTANTEAFF.

The gene calls are TRBV15 and TRBJ2-7, with a possible D match to TRBD1 (6 bases). This CDR3 has 15 residues. Germline lookup yields CDR1 LNHNV and CDR2 YYDKDF (reference sequence). V was cut by 3 bases and J by 5 bases, with 17 bases left in between. CDR3 region: CATSRDWTASNEQYF. The CDR3 bases are TGTGCCACCAGCAGGGATTGGACAGCGAGCAACGAGCAGTACTTC.

This chain uses TRBV7-3 with TRBJ1-6; possible D gene TRBD1, 6 bases. Germline V gives CDR1 SGHTA, CDR2 FQGTGA. CDR3 size: 15 residues. V gave up 5 bases and J gave up 0 bases, with 8 bases separating them. In DNA, the CDR3 is TGTGCCAGCAGCCCGGACAGCTCCTATAATTCACCCCTCCACTTT. It encodes CASSPDSSYNSPLHF.

J is TRBJ2-3 and V is TRBV7-2; the D gene is possibly TRBD2 (7 bases). CDR3 size: 15 residues. CDR1 is SGHTA, CDR2 FQGNSA, per germline. V lost 1 base, J lost 5 bases, and 13 bases lay in between. The CDR3 loop reads CASSLGGGRVDTQYF. The CDR3 nucleotides are TGTGCCAGCAGCTTAGGGGGGGGCCGGGTAGATACGCAGTATTTT.

By sample share, this clone is medium-sized. The chain carries TRBV28 and TRBJ1-1; no clear D gene. The CDR3 extends over 14 amino acids. V was trimmed by 2 bases and J by 1 base, leaving 8 bases between them. CDR1 is MDHEN, CDR2 SYDVKM, per germline. For the CDR3, the DNA is TGTGCCAGCAGTTTACAGGTGGCGAACACTGAAGCTTTCTTT. This translates into CASSLQVANTEAFF.

The chain links TRBV20-1 to TRBJ2-1, with a weak D call TRBD2 (6 bases). CDR3 size: 16 residues. Germline V gene data show CDR1 as DFQATT and CDR2 as SNEGSKA (reference sequence). V was cut by 3 bases and J by 0 bases, with 15 bases left in between. This chain's CDR3 is CSASRAVTSSYNEQFF. The CDR3 bases are TGCAGTGCTAGTAGGGCCGTGACTAGCTCCTACAATGAGCAGTTCTTC.

The chain couples TRBV28 to TRBJ1-2, with 8 positions matching TRBD1. The CDR3 extends over 14 amino acids. The J segment lost 8 bases and the V segment lost 6 bases, leaving 11 bases of the junction unmatched. The germline gives CDR1 MDHEN, CDR2 SYDVKM. The CDR3 sequence is CASRPGQARFGYTF. CDR3 DNA: TGTGCCAGCAGGCCGGGACAGGCGCGTTTCGGCTACACCTTC.

This sequence joins TRBV28 and TRBJ1-6, with D unresolved. Germline CDR1 and CDR2: MDHEN and SYDVKM. The CDR3 is 15 amino acids. V was shortened by 8 bases and J by 3 bases, with 14 bases between the two germline ends. The CDR3 DNA follows: TGTGCCAGCGTTATTGGTTCAGACTATAATTCACCCCTCCACTTT. This translates into CASVIGSDYNSPLHF.

The rearrangement joins TRBV6-6 to TRBJ1-1, with 8 bases identical to TRBD1. V trimming: 6 bases; J trimming: 1 base; junction bases outside the gene matches: 7. CDR1 MNHNY and CDR2 SVGAGI come from the germline V gene (reference sequence). The CDR3 spans 15 residues. DNA for the CDR3: TGTGCCAGCAGGTCTAGACAGGGGAAGAACACTGAAGCTTTCTTT. Translating gives CASRSRQGKNTEAFF.

The chain employs TRBV7-2 and TRBJ2-2, with D possibly TRBD1 on 6 matching bases. The germline V gene encodes CDR1 SGHTA and CDR2 FQGNSA. The V and J ends lost 4 bases and 0 bases respectively, with 9 bases between them. The CDR3 has 15 residues. CDR3 DNA sequence: TGTGCCAGCAGCTCGGACAGTACGAACACCGGGGAGCTGTTTTTT. Translating gives CASSSDSTNTGELFF.

This clone appeared a few times. The chain recombines TRBV19 with TRBJ1-1, with TRBD1 as a possible D gene (5 bases). The germline gives CDR1 LNHDA, CDR2 SQIVND (reference sequence). Trimming left V 4 bases short and J 1 base short, with 10 bases between. The CDR3 spans 14 residues. The CDR3 nucleotides read TGTGCCAGTAGTAAGGGAAGGGGGAACACTGAAGCTTTCTTT. Translation gives CASSKGRGNTEAFF.

The V call is TRBV7-2, the J call TRBJ2-3; 9 nucleotides agree with TRBD2. This CDR3 has 17 residues. J was trimmed by 2 bases and V by 4 bases; bases with no gene match: 10. In germline, CDR1 is SGHTA, CDR2 FQGNSA. The CDR3, as DNA: TGTGCCAGCAGCTCGGATCTGACTAGCGGATTCACAGATACGCAGTATTTT. This codes for CASSSDLTSGFTDTQYF.

The chain couples TRBV11-2 to TRBJ2-1; weak D call: TRBD2 (6 bases). Germline CDR1 and CDR2: SGHAT and FQNNGV. The CDR3 has 16 residues. Trimming cost V 6 bases and J 4 bases, with 19 bases left between them. The CDR3 sequence is CASRTLAGGPYNEQFF. For the CDR3, the DNA is TGTGCCAGCAGAACCCTAGCAGGAGGGCCTTACAATGAGCAGTTCTTC.

This chain joins TRBV6-2 or TRBV6-3 and TRBJ1-5, with TRBD1 matching 7 bases. The germline V gene has CDR1 MNHEY and CDR2 SVGEGT. This CDR3 has 12 amino acids. V lost 5 bases and J lost 7; bases outside the gene matches: 2. CDR3 loop: CASSRQGQPQHF. The CDR3 DNA is TGTGCCAGCAGTAGACAGGGACAGCCCCAGCATTTT.

The chain has TRBV7-2 and TRBJ1-2; no clear D gene. The V end lost 1 base, the J end lost 0 bases, and 6 bases lay between the germline ends. Germline CDR1 reads SGHTA; CDR2 reads FQGNSA. This CDR3 region has 14 residues. The chain's CDR3 is CASSLGGANYGYTF. Here the CDR3 DNA reads TGTGCCAGCAGCTTAGGCGGGGCTAACTATGGCTACACCTTC.

The chain employs TRBV7-3 and TRBJ2-1; 8 bases line up with TRBD2. Germline values: CDR1 SGHTA, CDR2 FQGTGA. Losses at the gene ends were 5 bases for V and 0 bases for J; bases not matched to a gene: 0. CDR3 length: 14 residues. CDR3 sequence reads: CASSGTSSYNEQFF. CDR3 DNA: TGTGCCAGCAGCGGGACTAGCTCCTACAATGAGCAGTTCTTC.